This T cell receptor beta chain derives from a study of blood T cell repertoires in COVID-19. Per the study methods: Reference gene primer amplification in the assay estimated nucleated cell counts. Generated by immunoSEQ multiplex PCR, the TCRdb table keeps only in-frame clones and is missing some. Clone size and the V and J calls come from that table; the DNA yielded D and trimming. The data show fewer than 600,000 clones, approximately 88% seen once. The CDR3 sequence is 14 residues long. CDR1 and CDR2 (germline): SGHNT, YYREEE (reference sequence). V gave up 0 bases and J gave up 6 bases; unmatched junction bases: 2.

The rearrangement joins TRBV5-4 to TRBJ1-5; TRBD1 matches at 8 bases. The clonotype comes from a middle-aged woman who had recovered from COVID-19. Sequenced: PBMCs or T cells enriched from blood (not recorded which). CDR3 region: CASSLGGTGQPQHF. The CDR3 DNA sequence: TGTGCCAGCAGCTTGGGAGGGACAGGTCAGCCCCAGCATTTT.